This T cell receptor beta chain was obtained from a study of control samples from healthy donors and cancer patients. The germline V gene has CDR1 LNHDA and CDR2 SQIVND (reference sequence). The CDR3 has 13 amino acids. V was trimmed by 3 bases and J by 4 bases, leaving 10 bases between them. Libraries were prepared by immunoSEQ multiplex PCR; TCRdb keeps only in-frame clonotypes and omits some of them. The table lists roughly 80,000 clones, 88% of them singletons. The origin of this receptor is a woman aged 50 to 60 in good health. V is TRBV19 and J is TRBJ2-7; D remains ambiguous. The sample taken for sequencing was blood. Here the CDR3 reads CASSILHGYEQYF. CDR3 sequence (DNA): TGTGCCAGTAGTATTCTCCACGGTTACGAGCAGTACTTC.